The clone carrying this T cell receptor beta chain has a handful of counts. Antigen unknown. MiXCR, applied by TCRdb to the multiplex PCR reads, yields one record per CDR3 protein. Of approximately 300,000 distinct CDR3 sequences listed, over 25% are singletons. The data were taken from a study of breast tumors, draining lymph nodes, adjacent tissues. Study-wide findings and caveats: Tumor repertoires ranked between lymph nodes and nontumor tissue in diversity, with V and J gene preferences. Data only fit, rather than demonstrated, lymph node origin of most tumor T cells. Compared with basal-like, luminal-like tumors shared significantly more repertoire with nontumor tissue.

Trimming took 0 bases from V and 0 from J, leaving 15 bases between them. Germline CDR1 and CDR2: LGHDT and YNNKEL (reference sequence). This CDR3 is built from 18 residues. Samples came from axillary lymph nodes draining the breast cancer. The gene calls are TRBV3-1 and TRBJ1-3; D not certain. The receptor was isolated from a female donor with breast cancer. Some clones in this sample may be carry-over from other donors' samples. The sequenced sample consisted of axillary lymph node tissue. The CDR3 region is CASSQERAASISGNTIYF. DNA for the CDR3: TGTGCCAGCAGCCAAGAACGGGCAGCCTCTATCTCTGGAAACACCATATATTTT.